These T cell receptor beta chains were read from a single sample in a study of T cells in Graves' hyperthyroidism and ophthalmopathy. TCRdb processed the multiplex PCR reads anew with MiXCR; each CDR3 protein has one entry. The sample has some 400,000 distinct CDR3 sequences, 13% seen once. Specimen: blood. These receptors came from a man in his thirties or forties with Graves' hyperthyroidism that later progressed to Graves' ophthalmopathy. The CDR3 runs from the conserved cysteine through the conserved F or W. The order of the fields is CDR3 protein, CDR3 DNA, V gene, J gene, clone size, D gene. A D gene is named only where the DNA matches it firmly. Rows may omit the clone size; those that give it use once, few, many or a size class.

CDR3 protein: CASSITGSLKNIQYF
CDR3 DNA: TGTGCCAGCAGCATCACCGGGTCCTTGAAAAACATTCAGTACTTC
V gene: TRBV7-2
J gene: TRBJ2-4
clone size: -
D gene: -

CDR3 protein: CASSRLLNTEAFF
CDR3 DNA: TGTGCCAGCAGCCGACTTTTGAACACTGAAGCTTTCTTT
V gene: TRBV16
J gene: TRBJ1-1
clone size: many
D gene: -

CDR3 protein: CASSTGQGNNEQYF
CDR3 DNA: TGTGCCAGCAGTACCGGACAGGGGAACAACGAGCAGTACTTC
V gene: TRBV12-3/TRBV12-4
J gene: TRBJ2-7
clone size: many
D gene: TRBD1

CDR3 protein: CASSLYNTDTQYF
CDR3 DNA: TGTGCCAGCAGCCTGTACAACACAGATACGCAGTATTTT
V gene: TRBV7-2
J gene: TRBJ2-3
clone size: many
D gene: -

CDR3 protein: CAIMGKNTGELFF
CDR3 DNA: TGTGCCATCATGGGGAAAAACACCGGGGAGCTGTTTTTT
V gene: TRBV10-3
J gene: TRBJ2-2
clone size: few
D gene: -

CDR3 protein: CASSEAGTGAPQPQHF
CDR3 DNA: TGTGCCAGCAGTGAAGCCGGGACAGGGGCCCCTCAGCCCCAGCATTTT
V gene: TRBV2
J gene: TRBJ1-5
clone size: many
D gene: TRBD1

CDR3 protein: CASVSSKNIQYF
CDR3 DNA: TGTGCCAGTGTTTCGTCCAAAAACATTCAGTACTTC
V gene: TRBV2
J gene: TRBJ2-4
clone size: many
D gene: -

CDR3 protein: CASSKWDGIQETQYF
CDR3 DNA: TGTGCCAGCAGCAAATGGGACGGGATCCAAGAGACCCAGTACTTC
V gene: TRBV3-1
J gene: TRBJ2-5
clone size: -
D gene: -

CDR3 protein: CASSDWPLSPNEQFF
CDR3 DNA: TGTGCCAGCAGTGACTGGCCACTCTCCCCTAATGAGCAGTTCTTC
V gene: TRBV6-1
J gene: TRBJ2-1
clone size: many
D gene: -

CDR3 protein: CASSQPGDYEQYF
CDR3 DNA: TGCGCCAGCAGCCAACCGGGGGACTACGAGCAGTACTTC
V gene: TRBV4-1
J gene: TRBJ2-7
clone size: -
D gene: -

CDR3 protein: CASSFRGAVVQETQYF
CDR3 DNA: TGCGCCAGCAGCTTCCGGGGGGCGGTAGTCCAAGAGACCCAGTACTTC
V gene: TRBV5-1
J gene: TRBJ2-5
clone size: -
D gene: -

CDR3 protein: CASSPHGGVNTGELFF
CDR3 DNA: TGTGCCAGCAGCCCCCACGGGGGGGTGAACACCGGGGAGCTGTTTTTT
V gene: TRBV7-3
J gene: TRBJ2-2
clone size: many
D gene: TRBD2

CDR3 protein: CASSLGEWNTEAFF
CDR3 DNA: TGCGCCAGCAGCTTGGGGGAATGGAACACTGAAGCTTTCTTT
V gene: TRBV7-9
J gene: TRBJ1-1
clone size: many
D gene: -

CDR3 protein: CATTTSGEGNTQYF
CDR3 DNA: TGTGCCACTACGACTAGCGGTGAGGGTAATACGCAGTATTTT
V gene: TRBV27
J gene: TRBJ2-3
clone size: many
D gene: TRBD2

CDR3 protein: CASSSDNEQFF
CDR3 DNA: TGTGCCAGCAGCTCGGATAATGAGCAGTTCTTC
V gene: TRBV12-3/TRBV12-4
J gene: TRBJ2-1
clone size: few
D gene: -

CDR3 protein: CASGLANYGVTGELFF
CDR3 DNA: TGTGCTAGTGGTTTGGCGAATTATGGGGTCACCGGGGAGCTGTTTTTT
V gene: TRBV12-5
J gene: TRBJ2-2
clone size: many
D gene: -